This TCR beta chain originates from a study of T cell clones after liver transplantation. About the research overall: Post-transplant blood was tracked for graft-donor-reactive T cell clones identified in a pre-transplant mixed lymphocyte reaction. Without induction therapy, subjects received standard immunosuppression until 12-24 months post-transplant. General study findings and limits: Rather than being deleted, graft donor-reactive T cells may have moved into the graft. Low donor cell numbers restricted donor-reactive repertoire measurement in a couple of subjects.

The sample holds one count of this clone. Antigen unknown. TCRdb's table, derived via immunoSEQ multiplex PCR, lists solely in-frame clones and lacks some. This table holds under 15,000 clones, roughly 69% found once. The source material was CD8+ T cells from blood, sampled at the 22-month timepoint. This clonotype originated in a human patient who received a liver transplant. Some of the T cells may derive from the graft donor.

CDR3 bases: TGTGCCAGCAGTTTCCTCGGACGTGACGAGCAGTACTTC. It encodes CASSFLGRDEQYF. The chain couples TRBV27 to TRBJ2-7; D remains unclear. From germline, CDR1 is MNHEY and CDR2 SMNVEV (reference sequence). The length of the CDR3 is 13 residues. Trimming left V 3 bases short and J 5 bases short, with 11 bases between.